This T cell receptor beta chain was sequenced for a study of cytomegalovirus exposure and HLA in healthy donors. Trimming left V 2 bases short and J 6 bases short, with 14 bases between. Germline CDR1 SEHNR, CDR2 FQNEAQ (reference sequence). The CDR3 runs to 15 residues. As to this clone: The antigen remains unidentified.

General study points: There were some V segments, including TRBV6-2 and TRBV6-3, excluded as indistinguishable.

In the PCR, 60 Vbeta and 13 Jbeta primers were used. TCRdb keeps only in-frame clones here, not all; method: immunoSEQ multiplex PCR. The data hold around 150,000 clones, with 65% to 80% observed a single time. What was sequenced was PBMCs. V gene TRBV7-9 combines with J gene TRBJ2-1; D may be TRBD1 (5 bases). The TCR sequence derives from a human donor in good health. CDR3: CASSLKWGTSNEQFF. CDR3 DNA sequence: TGTGCCAGCAGCTTAAAATGGGGCACCTCCAATGAGCAGTTCTTC.